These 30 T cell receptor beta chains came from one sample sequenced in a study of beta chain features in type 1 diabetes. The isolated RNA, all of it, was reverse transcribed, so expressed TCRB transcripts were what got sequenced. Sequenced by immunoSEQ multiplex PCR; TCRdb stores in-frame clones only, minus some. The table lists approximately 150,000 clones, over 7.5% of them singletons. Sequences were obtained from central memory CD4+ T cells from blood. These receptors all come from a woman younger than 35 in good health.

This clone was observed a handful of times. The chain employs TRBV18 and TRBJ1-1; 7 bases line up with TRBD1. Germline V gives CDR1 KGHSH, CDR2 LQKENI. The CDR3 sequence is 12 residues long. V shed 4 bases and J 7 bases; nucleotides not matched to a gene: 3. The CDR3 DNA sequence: TGTGCCAGCTCACAAGACAGGGTTGAAGCTTTCTTT. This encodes CASSQDRVEAFF.

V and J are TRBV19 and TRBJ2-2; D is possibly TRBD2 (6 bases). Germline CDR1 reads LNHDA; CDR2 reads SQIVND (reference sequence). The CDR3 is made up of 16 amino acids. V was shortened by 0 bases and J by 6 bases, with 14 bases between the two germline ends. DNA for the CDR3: TGTGCCAGTAGTATAGATCCCATCGGGAGAGCCGGGGAGCTGTTTTTT. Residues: CASSIDPIGRAGELFF. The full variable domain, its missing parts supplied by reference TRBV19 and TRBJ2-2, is DGGITQSPKYLFRKEGQNVTLSCEQNLNHDAMYWYRQDPGQGLRLIYYSQIVNDFQKGDIAEGYSVSREKKESFPLTVTSAQKNPTAFYLCASSIDPIGRAGELFFGEGSRLTVL.

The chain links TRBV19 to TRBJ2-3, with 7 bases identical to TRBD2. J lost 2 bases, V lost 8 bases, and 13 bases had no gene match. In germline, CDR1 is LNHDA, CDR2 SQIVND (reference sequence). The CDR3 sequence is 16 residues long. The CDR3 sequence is CASRSYSGTITDTQYF. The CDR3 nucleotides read TGTGCCAGTCGCTCTTACTCCGGGACTATCACAGATACGCAGTATTTT.

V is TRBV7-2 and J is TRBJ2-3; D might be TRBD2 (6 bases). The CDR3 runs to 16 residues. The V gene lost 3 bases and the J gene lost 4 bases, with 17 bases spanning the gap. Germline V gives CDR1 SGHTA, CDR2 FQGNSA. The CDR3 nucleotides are TGTGCCAGCAGCTTGGAACTAGCTGTGCAAGCAGATACGCAGTATTTT. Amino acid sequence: CASSLELAVQADTQYF.

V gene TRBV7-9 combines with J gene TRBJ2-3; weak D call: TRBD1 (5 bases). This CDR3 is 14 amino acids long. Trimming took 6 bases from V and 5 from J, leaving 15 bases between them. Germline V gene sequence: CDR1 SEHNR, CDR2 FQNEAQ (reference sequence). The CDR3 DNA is TGTGCCAGCAGTTTGGGTGGGGCTGGAGATACGCAGTATTTT. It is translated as CASSLGGAGDTQYF.

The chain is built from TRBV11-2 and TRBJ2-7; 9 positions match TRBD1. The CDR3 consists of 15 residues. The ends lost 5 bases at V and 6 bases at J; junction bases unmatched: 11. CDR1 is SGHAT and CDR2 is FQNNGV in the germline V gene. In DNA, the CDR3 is TGTGCCAGCAGCAAGAATCCGGGACAGGGTCGCGAGCAGTACTTC. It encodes CASSKNPGQGREQYF.

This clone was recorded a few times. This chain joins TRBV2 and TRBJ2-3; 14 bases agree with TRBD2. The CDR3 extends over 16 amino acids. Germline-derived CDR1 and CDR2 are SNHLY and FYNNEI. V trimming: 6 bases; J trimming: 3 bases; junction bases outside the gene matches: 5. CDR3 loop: CASRDGTSGRTDTQYF. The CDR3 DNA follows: TGTGCCAGCAGGGACGGGACTAGCGGGAGAACAGATACGCAGTATTTT.

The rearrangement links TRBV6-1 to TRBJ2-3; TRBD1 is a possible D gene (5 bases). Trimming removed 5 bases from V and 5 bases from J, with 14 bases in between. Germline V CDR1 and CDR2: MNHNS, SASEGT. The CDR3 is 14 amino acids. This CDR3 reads CASSLGGAGDTQYF. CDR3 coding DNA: TGTGCCAGCAGTTTGGGTGGGGCTGGAGATACGCAGTATTTT.

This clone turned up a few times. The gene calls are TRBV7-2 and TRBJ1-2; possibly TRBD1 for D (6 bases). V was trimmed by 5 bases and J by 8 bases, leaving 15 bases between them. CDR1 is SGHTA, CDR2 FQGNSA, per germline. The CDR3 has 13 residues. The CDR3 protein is CASSRRWTAGYTF. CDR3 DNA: TGTGCCAGCAGCCGCCGTTGGACAGCCGGCTACACCTTC.

The CDR3 region is CAISQTGQETQYF. Written as DNA, the CDR3 is TGTGCCATCAGCCAGACAGGGCAAGAGACCCAGTACTTC. The genes are TRBV10-3 and TRBJ2-5, with TRBD1 matching 7 bases. The CDR3 contains 13 residues. CDR1 is ENHRY, CDR2 SYGVKD, per germline. J was trimmed by 2 bases and V by 6 bases; bases with no gene match: 3.

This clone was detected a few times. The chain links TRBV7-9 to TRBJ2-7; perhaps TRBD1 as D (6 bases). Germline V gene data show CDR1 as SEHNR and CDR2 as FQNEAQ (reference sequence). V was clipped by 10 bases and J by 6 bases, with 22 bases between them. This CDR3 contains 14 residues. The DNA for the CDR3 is TGTGCCACAGGGATAGGGGGTCGTTCGGGCGAGCAGTACTTC. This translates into CATGIGGRSGEQYF.

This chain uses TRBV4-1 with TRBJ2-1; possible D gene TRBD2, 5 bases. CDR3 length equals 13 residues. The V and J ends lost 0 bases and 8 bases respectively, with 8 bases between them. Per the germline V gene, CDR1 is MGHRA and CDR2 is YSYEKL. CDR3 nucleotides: TGCGCCAGCAGCCAAGATCTGGACTATGAGCAGTTCTTC. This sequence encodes CASSQDLDYEQFF.

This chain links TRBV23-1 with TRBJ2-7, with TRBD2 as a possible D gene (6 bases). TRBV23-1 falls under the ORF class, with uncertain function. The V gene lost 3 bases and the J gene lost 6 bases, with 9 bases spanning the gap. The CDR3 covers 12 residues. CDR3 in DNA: TGCGCCAGCAGTCAGTCCGGGGGCGAGCAGTACTTC. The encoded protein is CASSQSGGEQYF.

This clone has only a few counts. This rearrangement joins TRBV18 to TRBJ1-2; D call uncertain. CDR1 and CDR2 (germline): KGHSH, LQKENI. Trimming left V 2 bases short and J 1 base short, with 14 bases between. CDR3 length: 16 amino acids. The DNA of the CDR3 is TGTGCCAGCTCACCAACGACCAGGCATCTTAACTATGGCTACACCTTC. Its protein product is CASSPTTRHLNYGYTF.

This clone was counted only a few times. This CDR3 is CASSLNPTGGGSGELFF. The CDR3 DNA is TGTGCCAGCAGTCTTAACCCGACAGGGGGCGGCTCCGGGGAGCTGTTTTTT. The gene calls are TRBV5-4 and TRBJ2-2, with 10 bases matching TRBD1. The CDR3 extends over 17 amino acids. Trimming cost V 5 bases and J 6 bases; bases outside gene matches: 13. CDR1 and CDR2 (germline): SGHNT, YYREEE (reference sequence).

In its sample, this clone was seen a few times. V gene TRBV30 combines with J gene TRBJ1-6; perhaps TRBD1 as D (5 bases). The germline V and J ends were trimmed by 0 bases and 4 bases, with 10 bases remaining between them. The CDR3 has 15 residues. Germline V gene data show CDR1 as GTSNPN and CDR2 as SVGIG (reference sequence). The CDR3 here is CAWSVQEVYNSPLHF. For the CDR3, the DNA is TGTGCCTGGAGTGTACAGGAAGTTTATAATTCACCCCTCCACTTT.

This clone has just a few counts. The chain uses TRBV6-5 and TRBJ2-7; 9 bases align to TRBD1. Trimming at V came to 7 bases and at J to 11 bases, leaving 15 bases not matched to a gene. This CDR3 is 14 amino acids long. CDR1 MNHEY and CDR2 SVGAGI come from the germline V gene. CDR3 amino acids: CASKGTGNSFAEYF. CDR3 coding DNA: TGTGCCAGCAAAGGGACAGGGAATAGTTTTGCGGAGTACTTC.

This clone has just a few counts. CDR3 in DNA: TGTGCCAGCAGCCAAGCTCCGCAAGAGACCCAGTACTTC. Translated, it gives CASSQAPQETQYF. The genes are TRBV14 and TRBJ2-5; no reliable D call. Trimming took off 1 base at V and 2 bases at J, with 5 bases between the two ends. The CDR3 extends over 13 amino acids. The germline gives CDR1 SGHDN, CDR2 FVKESK.

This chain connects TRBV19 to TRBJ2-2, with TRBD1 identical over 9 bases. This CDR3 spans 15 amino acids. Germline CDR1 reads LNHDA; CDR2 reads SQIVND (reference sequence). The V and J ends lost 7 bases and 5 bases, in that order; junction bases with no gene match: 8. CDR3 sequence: CASKAGTGQTGELFF. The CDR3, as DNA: TGTGCCAGTAAGGCGGGGACAGGGCAGACCGGGGAGCTGTTTTTT.

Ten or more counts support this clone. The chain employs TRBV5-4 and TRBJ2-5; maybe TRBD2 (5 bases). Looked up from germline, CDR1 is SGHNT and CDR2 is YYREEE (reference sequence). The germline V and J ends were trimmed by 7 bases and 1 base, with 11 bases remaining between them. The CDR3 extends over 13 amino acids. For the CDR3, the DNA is TGTGCCAGCCGAGCGGAATCCCAAGAGACCCAGTACTTC. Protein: CASRAESQETQYF.

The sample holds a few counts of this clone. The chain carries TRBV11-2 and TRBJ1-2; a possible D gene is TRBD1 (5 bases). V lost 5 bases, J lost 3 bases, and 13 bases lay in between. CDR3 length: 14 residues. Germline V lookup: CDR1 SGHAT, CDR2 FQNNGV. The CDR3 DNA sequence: TGTGCCAGCAGCCCGATGGGAGGGGACTATGGCTACACCTTC. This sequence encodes CASSPMGGDYGYTF.

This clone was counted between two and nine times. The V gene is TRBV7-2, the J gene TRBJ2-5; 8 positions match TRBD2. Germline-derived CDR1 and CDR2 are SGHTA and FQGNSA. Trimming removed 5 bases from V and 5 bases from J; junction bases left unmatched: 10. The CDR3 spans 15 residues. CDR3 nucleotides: TGTGCCAGCAGCCTACGGCGGGGGGAAGGGGAGACCCAGTACTTC. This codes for CASSLRRGEGETQYF.

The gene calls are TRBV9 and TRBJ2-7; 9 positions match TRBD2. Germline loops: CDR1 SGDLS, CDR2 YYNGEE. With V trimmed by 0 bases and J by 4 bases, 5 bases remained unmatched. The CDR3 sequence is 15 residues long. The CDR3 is CASSVGSGSFYEQYF. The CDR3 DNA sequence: TGTGCCAGCAGCGTAGGTAGCGGGAGCTTTTACGAGCAGTACTTC.

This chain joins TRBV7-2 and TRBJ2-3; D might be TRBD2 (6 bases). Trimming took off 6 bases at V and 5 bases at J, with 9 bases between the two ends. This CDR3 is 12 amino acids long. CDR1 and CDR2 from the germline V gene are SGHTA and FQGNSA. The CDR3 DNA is TGTGCCAGCAGGGGAGGTGGAGATACGCAGTATTTT. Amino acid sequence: CASRGGGDTQYF.

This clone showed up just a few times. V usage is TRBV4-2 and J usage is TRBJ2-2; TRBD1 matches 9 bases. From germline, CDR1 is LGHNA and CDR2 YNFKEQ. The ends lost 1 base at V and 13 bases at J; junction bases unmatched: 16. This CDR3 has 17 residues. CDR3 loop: CASSQVGSERQGVGLFF. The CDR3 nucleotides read TGTGCCAGCAGCCAAGTGGGGTCGGAGCGACAGGGGGTCGGGCTGTTTTTT.

The CDR3 spells CASSIGTSGTYEQYF. CDR3 bases: TGTGCCAGTAGTATCGGGACTAGCGGCACCTACGAGCAGTACTTC. This chain joins TRBV19 and TRBJ2-7; 11 nucleotides match TRBD2. V trimming: 3 bases; J trimming: 2 bases; junction bases outside the gene matches: 3. Germline V gene sequence: CDR1 LNHDA, CDR2 SQIVND (reference sequence). The CDR3 extends over 15 amino acids. The complete variable domain, with remaining parts taken from reference TRBV19 and TRBJ2-7, reads DGGITQSPKYLFRKEGQNVTLSCEQNLNHDAMYWYRQDPGQGLRLIYYSQIVNDFQKGDIAEGYSVSREKKESFPLTVTSAQKNPTAFYLCASSIGTSGTYEQYFGPGTRLTVT.

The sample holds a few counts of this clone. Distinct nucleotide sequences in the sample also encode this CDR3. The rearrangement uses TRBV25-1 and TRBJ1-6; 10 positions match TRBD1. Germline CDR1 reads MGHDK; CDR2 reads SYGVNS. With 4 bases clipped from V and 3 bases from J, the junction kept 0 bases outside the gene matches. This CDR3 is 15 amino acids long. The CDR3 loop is CASSGTGGYNSPLHF. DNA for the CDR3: TGTGCCAGCAGTGGGACAGGGGGCTATAATTCACCCCTCCACTTT.

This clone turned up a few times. The CDR3 sequence is CASSALAGGEQYF. CDR3 DNA sequence: TGTGCCAGCTCAGCCTTAGCGGGGGGCGAGCAGTACTTC. V is TRBV18 and J is TRBJ2-7; 10 nucleotides align to TRBD2. Trimming at V came to 5 bases and at J to 6 bases, leaving 4 bases not matched to a gene. CDR3 length: 13 amino acids. Per the germline V gene, CDR1 is KGHSH and CDR2 is LQKENI.

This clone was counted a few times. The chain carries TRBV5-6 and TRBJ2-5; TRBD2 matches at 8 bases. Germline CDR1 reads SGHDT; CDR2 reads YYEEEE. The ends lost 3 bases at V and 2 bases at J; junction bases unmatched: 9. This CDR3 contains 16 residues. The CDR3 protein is CASSSSVGGAQETQYF. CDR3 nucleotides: TGTGCCAGCAGCTCCTCCGTCGGGGGGGCTCAAGAGACCCAGTACTTC.

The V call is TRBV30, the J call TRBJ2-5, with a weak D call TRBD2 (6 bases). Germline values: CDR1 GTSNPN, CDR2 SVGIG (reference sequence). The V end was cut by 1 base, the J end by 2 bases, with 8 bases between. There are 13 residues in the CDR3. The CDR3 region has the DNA TGTGCCTGGAGTGGCGGGGAACAAGAGACCCAGTACTTC. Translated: CAWSGGEQETQYF.